This TCR beta chain was sequenced for a study of CD8 T cells in ankylosing spondylitis. A quantitative 5'-RACE method, one with molecular barcodes, was used to make TCR beta libraries. Each CDR3 protein is one row after TCRdb ran MiXCR on the 5' RACE reads. The sample gives some 71,000 distinct CDR3 sequences, approximately 5% of which show up once; over 2% is in the top ten. Whole-study results and caveats: Reportedly, disease-linked clones are significantly enriched in ankylosing spondylitis patients' matched synovial fluid.

The table lists this clonotype with many counts. Antigen specificity is unknown. This CDR3 contains 13 residues. Looked up from germline, CDR1 is SGHVS and CDR2 is FQNEAQ. V lost 5 bases and J 7 bases, leaving 11 bases between the germline ends. The chain is built from TRBV7-8 and TRBJ2-2; D is unresolved. The origin of this receptor is a male donor with ankylosing spondylitis or in good health (not recorded which). The sample comprised blood, either unsorted or a sorted T cell fraction (not recorded which). The CDR3, as DNA: TGTGCCAGCAGCCCCGGGTTGGACGGGGAGCTGTTTTTT. Translation: CASSPGLDGELFF.